The clone carrying this TCR beta chain has just a few counts. Germline CDR1 and CDR2: MNHEY and SMNVEV (reference sequence). V lost 8 bases and J lost 11, with 22 bases in between. The CDR3 totals 14 residues. Sequenced material consisted of expressed TCRB transcripts (all of the isolated RNA was reverse transcribed). Clones were read by immunoSEQ multiplex PCR, and TCRdb kept only the in-frame ones, dropping some. Of 350,000 to 400,000 clones in the sample, roughly 16% were seen once. This entry comes from a study of beta chain features in type 1 diabetes. This clonotype originated in a young woman in good health. The specimen was naive CD4+ T cells from blood. This rearrangement joins TRBV27 to TRBJ1-5, with unresolved D. The CDR3 sequence: CASASGKTKRAQHF. The DNA of the CDR3 is TGTGCCAGCGCTTCCGGGAAGACCAAACGGGCCCAGCATTTT.